Described below is a single T cell receptor (beta chain) sequence and its context. The antigen this receptor binds is unknown. The junction departs from the called germline gene at one end, perhaps through a read error. The data stem from a study of blood T cells in healthy people across ages (dated by TCRdb to 2014 to 2015). Study-level background: Template switching captured roughly one uniquely barcoded TCR beta cDNA molecule per two T cells in model experiments. Using the same blood draw, the study looked at two additional independent replicas of 1 million unique cDNA reads for two donors, one aged 18 to 30 and the other aged 80 or older. To track age-related changes in TCR beta repertoire diversity, the study relied on deep sequencing normalized with unique cDNA molecular identifiers. The donors were split into four age groups: young (average around 15 years), middle-aged (39), aged (more than 60) and long-lived (roughly 88). The research as a whole found: Donor CMV infection status was unknown, potentially confounding age-related changes in expanded clonotypes. A strong correlation was found between observed TCR beta diversity and the percentage of naive T cells measured by flow cytometry. Because profiling used bulk unsorted PBMCs, naive and antigen-experienced compartments could not be compared conclusively. Estimates of total diversity from one million sequenced T cells were regarded as lower bounds and underestimates. As age increased, observed TCR beta diversity per million T cells dropped in a roughly linear way, and a significant reduction was already evident by age 40. The long-lived group showed more naive CD4+ T cells, fewer expanded clones and increased TCR diversity than the aged group, suggesting age selection.

Systemically healthy Caucasian individuals from Russia, around 39 in total and aged roughly 6 to 90 years, were included as donors. About 10 milliliters of peripheral blood were collected from each donor into EDTA-treated Vacutainer tubes. Ficoll-Paque density-gradient centrifugation was used to isolate PBMCs, with at least 7 million per sample. Total RNA was extracted from PBMCs with Trizol reagent, with at least 6 micrograms obtained per sample. The percentages of naive CD45RAhigh/CD27high T cells were determined by flow cytometry on a PBMC aliquot from every donor. The library was prepared using 5' RACE. Data came from an Illumina HiSeq 2500. A second PCR of roughly 7 to 12 cycles was run with a J-beta primer mix and a sample-barcoded 5' primer. Each TCR beta cDNA molecule received a unique molecular identifier from a template-switch 5' adaptor carrying 12 random nucleotides. Each sample yielded at least 2.5 million CDR3-containing paired-end reads. First-strand cDNA was synthesized from all RNA with the Mint cDNA synthesis kit, primed by a TRBC-specific oligonucleotide. After uracil-DNA glycosylase treatment, a first 18-cycle PCR used universal primers M1SS and BC2_uni_R on all cDNA. The paper's processing steps were these. For normalization, 1 million high-quality reads were randomly selected from each sample, with every read carrying a distinct molecular identifier. Reads with shared molecular identifiers were discarded instead of being binned into consensus sequences. MiTCR, with a Q25 quality threshold and the strictest error-elimination algorithm, was used for CDR3 identification, clonotype clustering and error correction. A nonparametric unseen species model with Euler transformation was used to estimate lower-bound total TCR beta diversity. TCRdb passed the public sequencing reads through fastp at Q25 and MiXCR, retaining productive beta sequences. Rows with a matching CDR3 protein are joined into one entry that keeps the most common DNA and genes. The V and J calls and clone size come from TCRdb's table, not from the authors' own analysis. For this sample there are 800,000 to 950,000 distinct CDR3 sequences; approximately 32% appear just once. About 9.4% of the sample is in the top ten clones.

Reading the germline V gene (reference sequence) gives CDR1 DFQATT and CDR2 SNEGSKA. The CDR3, cysteine through phenylalanine, is 15 amino acids long. CDR3 DNA is the only sequence kept; it has 45 bases, read in frame from the first base. Separately, the same data were catalogued under a study of T cells of mothers and their children. The second study's paper adds: Nine systemically healthy Caucasian individuals served as donors, namely three mothers together with their six children. cDNA synthesis used all of the extracted RNA, with roughly 1.6 ug of RNA in each 15 ul reaction. In the second PCR, the M1S primer introduced both the sample barcodes and 2-4 random nucleotides. Each mother yielded over 9.5 million TCR beta CDR3 reads and each child a few million reads. Thymic selection shapes the output of TCR recombination in a similar way in related and unrelated pairs, and inherited differences have a minor effect. Related mother-child pairs always showed normalized repertoire overlap that was slightly higher than in unrelated mother-child pairs, though the difference was never significant. With a sensitivity of around 97 clones per million clonotypes, no persistent microchimeric T cell clones were detected. The study used deep NGS to compare TCR beta repertoires of mothers and children, seeking features distinguishing related mother-child pairs from unrelated individuals. The mean age was roughly 40 +/- 4 years for the mothers and about 12 +/- 4 years for the children. After adapters were ligated using NEBNext reagents, the libraries underwent 100+100 nt paired-end sequencing on an Illumina HiSeq 2000. To avoid cross-contamination, the mother libraries and the child libraries were prepared a month apart and sequenced in separate runs. Each donor had between about 500,000 and 2,300,000 distinct TCR beta clonotypes identified. Naive TCR beta clonotypes were estimated from low-frequency clonotypes matched to each donor's FACS-determined naive share, without sorting.

The sample comprised blood. This chain joins TRBV20-1 to TRBJ2-2; the D assignment is uncertain and may be TRBD1 or TRBD2, with 5 bases supporting each. The sequence came from a middle-aged woman in good health. The DNA sequence is as follows: TGTAGTGCTAGAGATGGCCGGGGACGGGCCGGGGAGCTGTTTTTT. Its protein is CSARDGRGRAGELFF.